The 23 T cell receptor beta chains reported below all come from one sample, sequenced in a study of shared clonotypes between healthy human individuals. The assay was immunoSEQ multiplex PCR, and TCRdb's table has in-frame clones only and misses some. Of over 850,000 clones listed, roughly 74% are singletons. Sequencing was carried out using memory CD4+ T cells from PBMCs. Noted subset: CD45RA-negative fraction. The receptors derive from a man aged 18 to 29 in good health. Some clones in this sample may be carry-over from other donors' samples.

This rearrangement joins TRBV28 to TRBJ1-2; maybe TRBD1 (6 bases). From germline, CDR1 is MDHEN and CDR2 SYDVKM. CDR3 length equals 15 residues. Trimming cost V 2 bases and J 8 bases, with 18 bases left between them. The CDR3 is CASSLLTGSRGGYTF. CDR3 nucleotides: TGTGCCAGCAGTTTACTTACAGGGAGTAGGGGGGGCTACACCTTC.

This chain links TRBV29-1 with TRBJ2-3; 14 bases agree with TRBD2. This CDR3 is 15 amino acids long. V was pared by 7 bases and J by 6 bases, with 9 bases of the junction left unmatched. Per the germline V gene, CDR1 is SQVTM and CDR2 is ANQGSEA. The CDR3 reads CSASGLAGEVDTQYF. The CDR3 DNA follows: TGCAGCGCCTCGGGACTAGCGGGAGAAGTGGATACGCAGTATTTT.

The J gene is TRBJ1-4, the V gene TRBV11-2; D ambiguous. Germline values: CDR1 SGHAT, CDR2 FQNNGV. CDR3 length equals 17 residues. V lost 0 bases, J lost 1 base, and 12 bases lay in between. CDR3 in DNA: TGTGCCAGCAGCTTAGATAAGATTGAGGGAACTAATGAAAAACTGTTTTTT. This translates into CASSLDKIEGTNEKLFF.

The CDR3 is CASTGDRGEAFF. The DNA for the CDR3 is TGTGCCAGCACCGGGGACAGAGGGGAAGCTTTCTTT. The V and J genes are TRBV6-5 and TRBJ1-1, with TRBD1 matching over 7 bases. After removal of 7 bases from V and 8 bases from J, the junction contained 7 bases not matched to a gene. The CDR3 has 12 amino acids. Germline-derived CDR1 and CDR2 are MNHEY and SVGAGI.

This chain joins TRBV30 and TRBJ2-1, with 10 nucleotides matching TRBD2. In germline, CDR1 is GTSNPN, CDR2 SVGIG (reference sequence). CDR3 length: 13 amino acids. V was pared by 2 bases and J by 8 bases, with 3 bases of the junction left unmatched. Written as DNA, the CDR3 is TGTGCCTGGAGTTTACTAGCGGGACATGAGCAGTTCTTC. It encodes CAWSLLAGHEQFF.

This clone was found a few times. The chain joins TRBV5-1 to TRBJ1-4, with a tentative D call TRBD1 (6 bases). V was cut by 2 bases and J by 7 bases, with 6 bases left in between. This CDR3 is 12 amino acids long. Germline loops: CDR1 SGHRS, CDR2 YFSETQ. Here the CDR3 DNA reads TGCGCCAGCAGCTTCAGGGGTGAAAAACTGTTTTTT. Protein: CASSFRGEKLFF. Full variable domain (outside the CDR3, taken from reference TRBV5-1 and TRBJ1-4): KAGVTQTPRYLIKTRGQQVTLSCSPISGHRSVSWYQQTPGQGLQFLFEYFSETQRNKGNFPGRFSGRQFSNSRSEMNVSTLELGDSALYLCASSFRGEKLFFGSGTQLSVL.

The chain joins TRBV7-7 to TRBJ2-1; D unclear. The CDR3 spans 14 residues. Germline V CDR1 and CDR2: SSHAT, FNYEAQ (reference sequence). V was cut by 1 base and J by 5 bases, with 9 bases left in between. For the CDR3, the DNA is TGTGCCAGCAGCTTAGAGGCCGACAACAATGAGCAGTTCTTC. Translated, it gives CASSLEADNNEQFF.

The CDR3 spells CASSQHRLAGGYQETQYF. As DNA, the CDR3 is TGCGCCAGCAGCCAACACCGACTAGCGGGAGGGTACCAAGAGACCCAGTACTTC. The V gene is TRBV4-1, the J gene TRBJ2-5; 14 bases match TRBD2. The V gene end was trimmed by 2 bases and the J gene end by 0 bases; junction bases not matched to a gene: 5. CDR1 is MGHRA, CDR2 YSYEKL, per germline. The CDR3 has 18 amino acids.

This clone was detected only a few times. The rearrangement links TRBV7-9 to TRBJ1-2; possible D gene TRBD1, 6 bases. CDR3 size: 15 residues. Germline-derived CDR1 and CDR2 are SEHNR and FQNEAQ (reference sequence). Trimming left V 4 bases short and J 0 bases short, with 12 bases between. The CDR3 spells CASSYGQIANYGYTF. CDR3 bases: TGTGCCAGCAGCTACGGACAGATAGCTAACTATGGCTACACCTTC.

The chain joins TRBV9 to TRBJ1-1; D remains unclear. The CDR3 has 13 residues. CDR1 is SGDLS and CDR2 is YYNGEE in the germline V gene. Deletions cut 2 bases from V and 1 base from J, with 6 bases between. As DNA, the CDR3 is TGTGCCAGCAGCGTGAACAGGAACACTGAAGCTTTCTTT. Translating it yields CASSVNRNTEAFF.

This clone was counted only a few times. The V call is TRBV20-1, the J call TRBJ2-7; D is unresolved. CDR1 and CDR2 (germline): DFQATT, SNEGSKA (reference sequence). The CDR3 extends over 11 amino acids. V was cut by 5 bases and J by 5 bases, with 10 bases left in between. The CDR3 DNA reads TGCAGTGCTCCCCGGTGGAACGAGCAGTACTTC. Translated, it gives CSAPRWNEQYF.

This clone appeared a single time. The chain carries TRBV6-6 and TRBJ1-4; D is unclear. This CDR3 has 14 residues. Germline loops: CDR1 MNHNY, CDR2 SVGAGI (reference sequence). V was pared by 6 bases and J by 7 bases, with 15 bases between. The CDR3 spells CASSYTYGSEKLFF. The CDR3 DNA sequence: TGTGCCAGCAGCTATACTTACGGATCTGAAAAACTGTTTTTT.

This clone came up a few times. V and J are TRBV12-2 and TRBJ2-1; TRBD2 is taken as the D call from the table, unchecked against the DNA. TRBV12-2 is a recognized pseudogene. This CDR3 has 15 residues. The CDR3 region has the DNA TGTGCAAGTCGCTTAGGTGGCGGGAGTGGCGGTGAGCAGTTCTTC. Translating it yields CASRLGGGSGGEQFF.

V is TRBV5-1 and J is TRBJ2-5, with D perhaps assigned TRBD1 or TRBD2 (5 bases each). V gave up 0 bases and J gave up 7 bases, with 13 bases separating them. The germline CDR1 and CDR2 sequences are SGHRS and YFSETQ. The CDR3 runs to 14 residues. CDR3 protein: CASSLGDREGTQYF. CDR3 nucleotides: TGCGCCAGCAGCTTGGGGGACCGCGAGGGGACCCAGTACTTC.

V and J are TRBV6-5 and TRBJ2-2; D gene unclear. Germline V gives CDR1 MNHEY, CDR2 SVGAGI. Trimming stripped 6 bases from V and 1 base from J, with 12 bases between. The CDR3 has 15 amino acids. The CDR3 spells CASSPPGVNTGELFF. The CDR3 DNA is TGTGCCAGCAGCCCCCCAGGAGTGAACACCGGGGAGCTGTTTTTT.

V gene TRBV11-3 combines with J gene TRBJ2-7, with D possibly TRBD1 on 6 matching bases. Trimming took off 3 bases at V and 3 bases at J, with 9 bases between the two ends. The CDR3 contains 13 residues. CDR1 is SGHNT, CDR2 YENEEA, per germline. The CDR3 here is CASSFRDNYEQYF. The CDR3, as DNA: TGTGCCAGCAGCTTCCGGGACAACTACGAGCAGTACTTC.

This sequence joins TRBV5-1 and TRBJ1-1; tentative D call: TRBD1 (6 bases). V was clipped by 4 bases and J by 7 bases, with 17 bases between them. This CDR3 has 14 residues. Germline CDR1 SGHRS, CDR2 YFSETQ. This CDR3 is CASSRSGGQDEAFF. In DNA form, the CDR3 reads TGCGCCAGCAGCAGATCCGGGGGGCAGGATGAAGCTTTCTTT.

The chain is built from TRBV5-1 and TRBJ2-5, with a possible D match to TRBD1 (6 bases). This CDR3 has 13 amino acids. Trimming removed 5 bases at V and 2 bases at J, with 10 bases between. Germline CDR1 is SGHRS and CDR2 is YFSETQ. CDR3 coding DNA: TGCGCCAGCAGACCCGGGACACAAGAGACCCAGTACTTC. It translates to CASRPGTQETQYF. Full variable domain (missing parts from reference TRBV5-1 and TRBJ2-5): KAGVTQTPRYLIKTRGQQVTLSCSPISGHRSVSWYQQTPGQGLQFLFEYFSETQRNKGNFPGRFSGRQFSNSRSEMNVSTLELGDSALYLCASRPGTQETQYFGPGTRLLVL.

V and J are TRBV4-1 and TRBJ1-5; unclear D gene. Per the germline V gene, CDR1 is MGHRA and CDR2 is YSYEKL. The CDR3 spans 14 residues. V was shortened by 2 bases and J by 6 bases, with 11 bases between the two germline ends. CDR3 bases: TGCGCCAGCAGCCAATATACGGCCGCTCAGCCCCAGCATTTT. Its protein is CASSQYTAAQPQHF.

This chain uses TRBV28 with TRBJ1-5; D call uncertain. V lost 7 bases and J lost 3, with 19 bases in between. The CDR3 extends over 16 amino acids. CDR1 is MDHEN and CDR2 is SYDVKM in the germline V gene. The CDR3 reads CASIYTVTSDNQPQHF. In nucleotides, the CDR3 is TGTGCCAGCATTTATACAGTGACGTCGGACAATCAGCCCCAGCATTTT.

The chain employs TRBV9 and TRBJ2-1, with TRBD2 matching over 7 bases. This CDR3 has 13 residues. Looked up from germline, CDR1 is SGDLS and CDR2 is YYNGEE. The V segment lost 3 bases and the J segment 7 bases; nucleotides outside the gene matches: 4. The CDR3 DNA reads TGTGCCAGCAGCGGGACTAGTCGGAATGAGCAGTTCTTC. Translating it yields CASSGTSRNEQFF.

The V call is TRBV11-3, the J call TRBJ2-3; 9 bases are shared with TRBD1. The CDR3 is 16 residues long. Germline CDR1 and CDR2: SGHNT and YENEEA. The ends lost 5 bases at V and 5 bases at J; junction bases unmatched: 11. The CDR3 spells CASSPGQGMVVDTQYF. The CDR3, as DNA: TGTGCCAGCAGCCCGGGACAGGGAATGGTCGTAGATACGCAGTATTTT.

This chain links TRBV2 with TRBJ1-5; D gene ambiguous. The germline V and J ends were trimmed by 3 bases and 1 base, with 7 bases remaining between them. The CDR3 covers 14 residues. Germline assignment: CDR1 SNHLY and CDR2 FYNNEI. CDR3 protein: CASSELKSNQPQHF. CDR3 coding DNA: TGTGCCAGCAGTGAGTTGAAAAGCAATCAGCCCCAGCATTTT.